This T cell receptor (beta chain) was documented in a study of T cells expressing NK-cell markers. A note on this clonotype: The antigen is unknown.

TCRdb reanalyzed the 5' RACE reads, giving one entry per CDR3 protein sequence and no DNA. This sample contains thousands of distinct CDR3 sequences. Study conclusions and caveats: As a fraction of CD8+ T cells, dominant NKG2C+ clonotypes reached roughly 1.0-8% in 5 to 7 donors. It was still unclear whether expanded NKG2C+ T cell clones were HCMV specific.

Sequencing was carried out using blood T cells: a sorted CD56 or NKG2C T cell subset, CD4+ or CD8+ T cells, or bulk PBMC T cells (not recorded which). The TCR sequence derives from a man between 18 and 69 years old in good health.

CDR3 loop: CASSQFPWAAGNEQFF. The chain has TRBV4-1 and TRBJ2-1. The CDR3 contains 16 residues. Per germline, CDR1 MGHRA and CDR2 YSYEKL.